These 11 T cell receptor beta chains were all obtained from the same sample, sequenced in a study of control samples from healthy donors and cancer patients. The table came from immunoSEQ multiplex PCR; TCRdb's copy has only in-frame clones and leaves some out. This sample carries about 120,000 clones, about 95% of them seen once, and the ten largest clones take 3.6%. The sequenced material came from blood. The receptor set was obtained from a man under 40 in good health.

The V and J genes are TRBV25-1 and TRBJ2-7; 7 nucleotides align to TRBD1. The CDR3 loop spans 12 amino acids. V was clipped by 4 bases and J by 3 bases; unmatched bases: 0. Germline V gives CDR1 MGHDK, CDR2 SYGVNS. CDR3: CASSGQGYEQYF. CDR3 DNA: TGTGCCAGCAGTGGACAGGGCTACGAGCAGTACTTC.

The CDR3 DNA reads as TGTGCCACCAGCACGGGACCTAGCGTTGGGTTTGAGCAGTTCTTC. Residues: CATSTGPSVGFEQFF. This chain links TRBV15 with TRBJ2-1; D is possibly TRBD2 (6 bases). CDR3 size: 15 residues. V lost 4 bases and J lost 9, with 19 bases in between. Germline CDR1 LNHNV, CDR2 YYDKDF (reference sequence).

The chain has TRBV6-2 or TRBV6-3 and TRBJ1-2; D is unresolved. The V gene's germline CDR1 is MNHEY and CDR2 SVGEGT. CDR3 length equals 14 residues. V shed 2 bases and J shed 8 bases, with 15 bases lying between them. The CDR3 reads CASSYRTDLIGYTF. CDR3 nucleotides: TGTGCCAGCAGTTACCGGACGGACCTAATCGGCTACACCTTC.

The chain joins TRBV13 to TRBJ2-3; a weak D match, TRBD2 (5 bases). Trimming took off 2 bases at V and 1 base at J, with 10 bases between the two ends. Germline loops: CDR1 PRHDT, CDR2 FYEKMQ (reference sequence). There are 15 residues in the CDR3. The CDR3 is CASSLPSYGTDTQYF. The CDR3 DNA is TGTGCCAGCAGCTTACCTAGCTACGGCACAGATACGCAGTATTTT.

The table lists this clone with a few counts. The J gene is TRBJ1-1, the V gene TRBV21-1. TRBV21-1 has pseudogene status. The CDR3 is made up of 13 amino acids. The CDR3 spells CASRQDRLGTAFF. In DNA form, the CDR3 reads TGTGCCAGCAGACAAGACAGACTCGGGACAGCTTTCTTT.

The chain joins TRBV18 to TRBJ2-1; D perhaps matches TRBD1 (5 bases). The germline V gene encodes CDR1 KGHSH and CDR2 LQKENI. V lost 2 bases and J 9 bases, leaving 11 bases between the germline ends. This CDR3 spans 13 amino acids. CDR3 bases: TGTGCCAGCTCACCAGGGCAGGGCGGTGAGCAGTTCTTC. Translating it yields CASSPGQGGEQFF.

This clone was counted once. This sequence joins TRBV10-3 and TRBJ1-1; D is uncertain. The CDR3 totals 12 residues. Germline V gene data show CDR1 as ENHRY and CDR2 as SYGVKD. V was shortened by 2 bases and J by 8 bases, with 9 bases between the two germline ends. The CDR3 DNA reads TGTGCCATCAGTGAGAATTTAGGGGAAGCTTTCTTT. The encoded protein is CAISENLGEAFF.

The chain is built from TRBV6-5 and TRBJ1-1, with a tentative D call TRBD1 (5 bases). The CDR3 is 13 residues long. V lost 0 bases and J lost 5, with 7 bases in between. Germline V gives CDR1 MNHEY, CDR2 SVGAGI. The CDR3 nucleotides read TGTGCCAGCAGTTACTCGTGGGGGACTGAAGCTTTCTTT. Its translation: CASSYSWGTEAFF.

CDR3 in amino acids: CASSRGQALNTEAFF. CDR3 bases: TGTGCCAGCAGCCGGGGACAGGCATTGAACACTGAAGCTTTCTTT. V gene TRBV7-9 combines with J gene TRBJ1-1, with TRBD1 identical over 8 bases. There are 15 residues in the CDR3. Germline V gene data show CDR1 as SEHNR and CDR2 as FQNEAQ (reference sequence). V was pared by 5 bases and J by 0 bases, with 5 bases of the junction left unmatched.

The V and J genes are TRBV11-2 and TRBJ2-3; unclear D gene. This CDR3 region has 12 residues. CDR1 and CDR2 from the germline V gene are SGHAT and FQNNGV. The ends were cut back, 3 bases at V and 7 bases at J, with 8 bases in the middle. The CDR3 reads CASSFLGYTQYF. The CDR3 nucleotides read TGTGCCAGCAGCTTCCTAGGGTATACGCAGTATTTT. Based on the CDR3 plus reference TRBV11-2 and TRBJ2-3, the full variable domain is EAGVAQSPRYKIIEKRQSVAFWCNPISGHATLYWYQQILGQGPKLLIQFQNNGVVDDSQLPKDRFSAERLKGVDSTLKIQPAKLEDSAVYLCASSFLGYTQYFGPGTRLTVL.

This chain connects TRBV4-1 to TRBJ2-7; D uncertain. V gave up 5 bases and J gave up 0 bases, with 2 bases separating them. The CDR3 contains 11 residues. Looked up from germline, CDR1 is MGHRA and CDR2 is YSYEKL. DNA for the CDR3: TGCGCCAGCAGCAACTCCTACGAGCAGTACTTC. Its protein product is CASSNSYEQYF.